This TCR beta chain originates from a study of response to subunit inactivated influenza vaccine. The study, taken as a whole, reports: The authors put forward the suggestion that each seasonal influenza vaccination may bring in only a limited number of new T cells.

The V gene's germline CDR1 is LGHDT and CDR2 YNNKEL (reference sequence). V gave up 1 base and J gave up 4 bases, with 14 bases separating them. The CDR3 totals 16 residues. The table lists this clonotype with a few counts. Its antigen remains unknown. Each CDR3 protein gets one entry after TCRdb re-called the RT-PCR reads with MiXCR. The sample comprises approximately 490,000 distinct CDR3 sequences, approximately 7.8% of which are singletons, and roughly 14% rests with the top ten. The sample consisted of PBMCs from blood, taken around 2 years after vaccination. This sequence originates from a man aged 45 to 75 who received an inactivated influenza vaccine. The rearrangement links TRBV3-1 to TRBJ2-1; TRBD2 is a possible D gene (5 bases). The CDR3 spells CASSQVPERTYNEQFF. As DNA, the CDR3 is TGTGCCAGCAGCCAAGTGCCGGAGAGGACTTACAATGAGCAGTTCTTC.